This passage covers 21 T cell receptor beta chains from one sample sequenced in a study of T cells after yellow fever vaccination. TCRdb redid the calling of the 5' RACE reads with MiXCR, one entry per CDR3 protein. Among 200,000 to 250,000 distinct CDR3 sequences, roughly 3.3% were seen once, and the ten largest hold under 3.5%. Material: CD4+ T cells sorted from PBMCs, obtained 10 days after the yellow fever booster vaccination. These receptors were obtained from a man aged 18-30 years who received the YFV17D yellow fever vaccine.

This clonotype has more than one count but fewer than ten. CDR3 protein: CASSIGTGDNSPLHF. The CDR3 DNA sequence: TGTGCCAGCAGCATCGGGACCGGGGATAATTCACCCCTCCACTTT. The J gene is TRBJ1-6, the V gene TRBV5-4, with a weak D call TRBD1 (5 bases). The CDR3 extends over 15 amino acids. Germline CDR1 reads SGHNT; CDR2 reads YYREEE (reference sequence). The germline V and J ends were trimmed by 4 bases and 5 bases, with 13 bases remaining between them.

The V gene is TRBV15, the J gene TRBJ2-4; D is tentatively TRBD1 or TRBD2 (5 bases each). The V gene lost 1 base and the J gene lost 0 bases, with 10 bases spanning the gap. This CDR3 spans 16 amino acids. Germline CDR1 LNHNV, CDR2 YYDKDF (reference sequence). The CDR3 loop is CATSRAHGGAKNIQYF. CDR3 in DNA: TGTGCCACCAGCAGAGCACATGGGGGAGCCAAAAACATTCAGTACTTC.

V and J are TRBV5-3 and TRBJ2-7; D unresolved. TRBV5-3 is identified as an open reading frame with a role that is uncertain. The CDR3 spans 13 residues. Between the trimmed V and J ends, which lost 2 bases and 2 bases, there was a span of 8 bases. The CDR3 is CARSFQCAYEQYV. The CDR3 bases are TGTGCCAGAAGCTTCCAATGCGCCTACGAGCAGTACGTC.

This rearrangement joins TRBV5-1 to TRBJ2-7; D may be TRBD2 (5 bases). Looked up from germline, CDR1 is SGHRS and CDR2 is YFSETQ. Trimming pared 0 bases from V and 5 bases from J, leaving 12 bases between. The CDR3 is made up of 14 amino acids. The CDR3 DNA sequence: TGCGCCAGCAGCTTGGGTTCCCCGGAGGACGAGCAGTACGTC. It yields the protein CASSLGSPEDEQYV.

The V call is TRBV7-2, the J call TRBJ1-3; 7 bases map to TRBD1. The CDR3 extends over 16 amino acids. Trimming at V came to 1 base and at J to 4 bases, leaving 7 bases not matched to a gene. CDR1 is SGHTA, CDR2 FQGNSA, per germline. The CDR3 nucleotides are TGTGCCAGCAGCTTAGAGGCAGGGGGAAGAGGAAACACCATATATTTT. Amino acids: CASSLEAGGRGNTIYF. Full variable domain (outside the CDR3, taken from reference TRBV7-2 and TRBJ1-3): GAGVSQSPSNKVTEKGKDVELRCDPISGHTALYWYRQSLGQGLEFLIYFQGNSAPDKSGLPSDRFSAERTGGSVSTLTIQRTQQEDSAVYLCASSLEAGGRGNTIYFGEGSWLTVV.

The chain is built from TRBV7-2 and TRBJ1-2; no firm D call. The V and J ends lost 0 bases and 4 bases respectively, with 6 bases between them. CDR1 is SGHTA, CDR2 FQGNSA, per germline. The CDR3 length is 13 residues. CDR3 amino acids: CASSLADRYGYTF. Here the CDR3 DNA reads TGTGCCAGCAGCTTAGCCGATCGCTATGGCTACACCTTC.

This clonotype occurred many times. V usage is TRBV2 and J usage is TRBJ1-1; the match to TRBD1 covers 8 bases. CDR1 is SNHLY, CDR2 FYNNEI, per germline. The ends lost 6 bases at V and 3 bases at J; junction bases unmatched: 3. This CDR3 has 13 amino acids. This CDR3 reads CASSGQGHTEAFF. The CDR3 coding sequence is TGTGCCAGCAGCGGACAGGGCCACACTGAAGCTTTCTTT. The variable domain in full, completed from reference TRBV2 and TRBJ1-1, reads EPEVTQTPSHQVTQMGQEVILRCVPISNHLYFYWYRQILGQKVEFLVSFYNNEISEKSEIFDDQFSVERPDGSNFTLKIRSTKLEDSAMYFCASSGQGHTEAFFGQGTRLTVV.

A few counts support this clonotype. The CDR3 DNA follows: TGTGCCAGCTCCCGGGACAGGGTTGGCTACACCTTC. Translating it yields CASSRDRVGYTF. The chain combines TRBV7-8 with TRBJ1-2; TRBD1 aligns across 9 bases. The junction had 5 bases not matched to a gene; V was cut back by 8 bases and J by 7 bases. The CDR3 sequence is 12 residues long. CDR1 and CDR2 from the germline V gene are SGHVS and FQNEAQ.

The sample holds a few counts of this clonotype. The V gene is TRBV6-5, the J gene TRBJ1-2; weak D call: TRBD1 (6 bases). Germline CDR1 is MNHEY and CDR2 is SVGAGI. V lost 4 bases and J 4 bases, leaving 19 bases between the germline ends. The CDR3 extends over 16 amino acids. This chain's CDR3 is CASSLQGGISPYGYTF. CDR3 DNA: TGTGCCAGCAGTTTACAGGGTGGTATTTCCCCCTATGGCTACACCTTC.

This clonotype was seen ten or more times. The chain has TRBV7-2 and TRBJ2-4; tentative D call: TRBD1 (5 bases). The germline gives CDR1 SGHTA, CDR2 FQGNSA. Trimming cost V 4 bases and J 7 bases, with 11 bases left between them. This CDR3 is 13 amino acids long. CDR3 residues: CASSYAGINIQYF. The CDR3 bases are TGTGCCAGCAGCTACGCAGGGATCAACATTCAGTACTTC.

This clonotype occurred a few times. The chain links TRBV10-3 to TRBJ1-2, with D possibly matching TRBD1 (6 bases). Germline V CDR1 and CDR2: ENHRY, SYGVKD. The CDR3 loop spans 13 amino acids. The V end lost 6 bases, the J end lost 3 bases, and 11 bases lay between the germline ends. This CDR3 is CAIRRTADYGYTF. For the CDR3, the DNA is TGTGCCATCAGACGGACAGCCGACTATGGCTACACCTTC.

This clonotype was seen at least ten times. The V gene is TRBV7-6, the J gene TRBJ2-5; TRBD1 aligns across 7 bases. The germline gives CDR1 SGHVS, CDR2 FNYEAQ. The CDR3 length is 15 residues. Germline trimming cut 5 bases from V and 4 bases from J; bases unmatched to any gene: 10. Here the CDR3 reads CASSPLTGSRETQYF. The CDR3 DNA is TGTGCCAGCAGCCCCTTGACAGGGTCGAGAGAGACCCAGTACTTC.

This clonotype occurred many times. V usage is TRBV5-1 and J usage is TRBJ1-1; maybe TRBD1 (6 bases). Germline loops: CDR1 SGHRS, CDR2 YFSETQ. V was shortened by 0 bases and J by 6 bases, with 9 bases between the two germline ends. This CDR3 is 13 amino acids long. CDR3 residues: CASSLAGTPEAFF. The DNA of the CDR3 is TGCGCCAGCAGCTTGGCAGGGACACCTGAAGCTTTCTTT.

V and J are TRBV4-2 and TRBJ2-7, with 10 positions matching TRBD2. This CDR3 spans 18 amino acids. Looked up from germline, CDR1 is LGHNA and CDR2 is YNFKEQ. Unmatched junction bases numbered 13, after V lost 1 base and J lost 4 bases. CDR3 in DNA: TGTGCCAGCAGCCAAGCGTGGACTAGCGGTTCCCCAGGTTACGAGCAGTACTTC. This encodes CASSQAWTSGSPGYEQYF.

This clonotype was counted ten times or more. The chain couples TRBV20-1 to TRBJ1-1; D call uncertain. The germline V gene has CDR1 DFQATT and CDR2 SNEGSKA (reference sequence). This CDR3 comprises 15 residues. Trimming stripped 0 bases from V and 5 bases from J, with 16 bases between. The CDR3 bases are TGCAGTGCTAGAGATGTTTTACGGGGATGGACTGAAGCTTTCTTT. It specifies CSARDVLRGWTEAFF.

In its sample, this clonotype was seen many times. The V and J genes are TRBV10-3 and TRBJ1-2; tentative D call: TRBD1 (6 bases). The CDR3 loop spans 13 amino acids. CDR1 and CDR2 (germline): ENHRY, SYGVKD. With 5 bases removed from V and 2 bases from J, the gap between germline ends came to 9 bases. Here the CDR3 reads CAISQDSNYGYTF. The CDR3 DNA is TGTGCCATCAGTCAGGACAGCAACTATGGCTACACCTTC.

Ten or more counts support this clonotype. The chain carries TRBV20-1 and TRBJ2-3, with D perhaps matching TRBD2 (5 bases). This CDR3 is built from 12 residues. V gave up 2 bases and J gave up 6 bases, with 9 bases separating them. Germline loops: CDR1 DFQATT, CDR2 SNEGSKA (reference sequence). The CDR3 region is CSARSPGDTQYF. The CDR3 DNA reads TGCAGTGCTAGATCGCCGGGGGATACGCAGTATTTT.

Comments on this clonotype: A much larger clone is a single base away; this may be a read error. The V and J genes are TRBV13 and TRBJ2-7, with D perhaps matching TRBD1 or TRBD2 (5 bases each). CDR1 is PRHDT, CDR2 FYEKMQ, per germline (reference sequence). CDR3 length: 14 amino acids. The germline V and J ends were trimmed by 5 bases and 0 bases, with 11 bases remaining between them. CDR3 sequence: CASSRGRPSYEQYV. DNA of the CDR3: TGTGCCAGCAGCCGGGGACGGCCCTCCTACGAGCAGTACGTC.

The rearrangement joins TRBV3-1 to TRBJ2-2; D perhaps matches TRBD1 (5 bases). Trimming left V 5 bases short and J 8 bases short, with 15 bases between. The CDR3 runs 14 residues. Germline assignment: CDR1 LGHDT and CDR2 YNNKEL (reference sequence). The CDR3 region has the DNA TGTGCCAGCAGCTACCAGGCAGGGTCTGGGGAGCTGTTTTTT. The encoded protein is CASSYQAGSGELFF.

A few counts support this clonotype. This chain links TRBV7-2 with TRBJ2-5; D tentatively fits TRBD1 or TRBD2 (6 bases each). V was clipped by 1 base and J by 5 bases, with 14 bases between them. The germline gives CDR1 SGHTA, CDR2 FQGNSA. CDR3 length: 15 amino acids. Written as DNA, the CDR3 is TGTGCCAGCAGCTTAGTGGGGGGCAGGGAGGAGACCCAGTACTTC. Protein product: CASSLVGGREETQYF.

This clonotype was seen repeatedly, ten times or more. The rearrangement uses TRBV5-1 and TRBJ2-5; D call uncertain. Trimming stripped 1 base from V and 1 base from J, with 8 bases between. Germline lookup yields CDR1 SGHRS and CDR2 YFSETQ. This CDR3 is 14 amino acids long. This CDR3 reads CASSLWSFQETQYF. CDR3 in DNA: TGCGCCAGCAGCTTGTGGTCGTTCCAAGAGACCCAGTACTTC.